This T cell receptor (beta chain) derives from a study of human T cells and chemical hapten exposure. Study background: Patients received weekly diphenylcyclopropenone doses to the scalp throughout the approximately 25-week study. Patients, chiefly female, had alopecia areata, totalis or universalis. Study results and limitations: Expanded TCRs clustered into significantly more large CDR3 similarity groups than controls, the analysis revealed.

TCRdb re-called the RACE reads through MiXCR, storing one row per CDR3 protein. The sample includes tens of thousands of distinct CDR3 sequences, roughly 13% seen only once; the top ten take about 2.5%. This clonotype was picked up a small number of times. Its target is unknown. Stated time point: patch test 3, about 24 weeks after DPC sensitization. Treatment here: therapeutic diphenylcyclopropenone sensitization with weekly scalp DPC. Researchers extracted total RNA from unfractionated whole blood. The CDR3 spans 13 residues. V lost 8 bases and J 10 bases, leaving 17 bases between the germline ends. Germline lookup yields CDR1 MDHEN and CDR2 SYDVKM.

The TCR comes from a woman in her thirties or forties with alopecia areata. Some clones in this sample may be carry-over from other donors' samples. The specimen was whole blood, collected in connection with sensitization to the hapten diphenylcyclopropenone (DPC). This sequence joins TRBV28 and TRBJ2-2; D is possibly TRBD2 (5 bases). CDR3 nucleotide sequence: TGTGCCAGCGGAGGCAGGATGCTTCTGGAGCTGTTTTTT. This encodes CASGGRMLLELFF.